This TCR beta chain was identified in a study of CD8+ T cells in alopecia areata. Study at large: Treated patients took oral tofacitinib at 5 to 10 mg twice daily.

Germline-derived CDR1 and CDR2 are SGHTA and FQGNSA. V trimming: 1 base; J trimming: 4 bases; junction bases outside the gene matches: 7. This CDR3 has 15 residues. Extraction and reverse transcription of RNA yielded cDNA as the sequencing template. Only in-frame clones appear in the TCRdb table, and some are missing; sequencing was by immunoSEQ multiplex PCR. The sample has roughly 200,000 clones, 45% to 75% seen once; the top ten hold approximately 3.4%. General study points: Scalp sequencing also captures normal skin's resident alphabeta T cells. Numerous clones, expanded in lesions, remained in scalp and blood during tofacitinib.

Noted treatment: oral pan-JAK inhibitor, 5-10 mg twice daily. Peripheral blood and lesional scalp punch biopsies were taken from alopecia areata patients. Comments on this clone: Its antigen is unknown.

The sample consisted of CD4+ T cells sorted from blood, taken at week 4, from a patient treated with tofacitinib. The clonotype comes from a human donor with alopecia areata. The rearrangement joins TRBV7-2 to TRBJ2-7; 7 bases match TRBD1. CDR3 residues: CASSLEGAGFYEQYF. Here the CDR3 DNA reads TGTGCCAGCAGCTTAGAGGGGGCCGGATTTTACGAGCAGTACTTC.